This passage covers 23 T cell receptor beta chains from one sample sequenced in a study of Ad26.COV2.S vaccination and SARS-CoV-2 variants (dated by TCRdb to 2020 to 2022). The method behind the library was the immunoSEQ multiplex PCR assay. TCRdb's version of the immuneACCESS table is confined to in-frame rearrangements and falls short of the full clone set. An unresolved V gene accounts for under half of the shortfall where checked; the remainder is of unknown origin. In all, the sample holds about 500,000 clones, and roughly nine tenths of those were seen once. The ten largest account for 1.5% to 2% of the sample. The treatment or condition label, as the study defines it: about 20 received Ad26.COV2.S at low or high dose, single or two shots; about five received placebo; per-sample allocation not given. Repertoires of vaccine and placebo recipients were sequenced from samples taken on day 63 after the first injection.

The specimen was peripheral blood, collected in a trial of Ad26.COV2.S vaccine versus placebo. The source is a person between 18 and 60 years old who received the Ad26.COV2.S COVID-19 vaccine or a placebo.

The chain carries TRBV11-2 and TRBJ2-1; the match to TRBD2 covers 8 bases. This CDR3 comprises 15 residues. Germline assignment: CDR1 SGHAT and CDR2 FQNNGV. Unmatched junction bases numbered 5, after V lost 1 base and J lost 6 bases. DNA of the CDR3: TGTGCCAGCAGCTTAGTAGCGGGGTTTCTCAATGAGCAGTTCTTC. Translating gives CASSLVAGFLNEQFF.

This chain uses TRBV19 with TRBJ2-3; no firm D call. The CDR3 runs to 16 residues. Germline V CDR1 and CDR2: LNHDA, SQIVND (reference sequence). Trimming removed 1 base from V and 5 bases from J, with 16 bases in between. The CDR3 loop is CASSIVGVLRGDTQYF. The CDR3 nucleotides are TGTGCCAGTAGTATAGTAGGCGTCTTAAGAGGAGATACGCAGTATTTT. Using reference TRBV19 and TRBJ2-3 for the parts outside the CDR3, the full variable domain is DGGITQSPKYLFRKEGQNVTLSCEQNLNHDAMYWYRQDPGQGLRLIYYSQIVNDFQKGDIAEGYSVSREKKESFPLTVTSAQKNPTAFYLCASSIVGVLRGDTQYFGPGTRLTVL.

The chain employs TRBV12-3 or TRBV12-4 and TRBJ1-1; no reliable D call. This CDR3 has 12 amino acids. With 6 bases removed from V and 11 bases from J, the gap between germline ends came to 16 bases. The CDR3 DNA is TGTGCCAGCAGCGGGTGGCTGAGGTATGCTTTCTTT. Translation gives CASSGWLRYAFF.

V is TRBV28 and J is TRBJ1-4; D unresolved. Germline V CDR1 and CDR2: MDHEN, SYDVKM. CDR3 size: 12 residues. The V end lost 10 bases, the J end lost 5 bases, and 11 bases lay between the germline ends. The CDR3, as DNA: TGTGCCACTCTTGACGGGAATGAAAAACTGTTTTTT. Amino acids: CATLDGNEKLFF.

The chain employs TRBV19 and TRBJ1-1; no firm D call. Germline CDR1 reads LNHDA; CDR2 reads SQIVND (reference sequence). This CDR3 has 14 amino acids. Trimming removed 4 bases at V and 4 bases at J, with 13 bases between. CDR3 sequence (DNA): TGTGCCAGTAGTACGACACCCGCTGCCACTGAAGCTTTCTTT. This translates into CASSTTPAATEAFF.

The chain combines TRBV5-4 with TRBJ2-3; 11 nucleotides align to TRBD2. This CDR3 is built from 15 residues. The junction had 4 bases not matched to a gene; V was cut back by 0 bases and J by 7 bases. Looked up from germline, CDR1 is SGHNT and CDR2 is YYREEE (reference sequence). CDR3 nucleotide sequence: TGTGCCAGCAGCTTGGTAGCGGGAGGGCCGAATACGCAGTATTTT. Translation gives CASSLVAGGPNTQYF.

This chain links TRBV4-2 with TRBJ2-3; D not resolved. Trimming took 2 bases from V and 0 from J, leaving 3 bases between them. Germline V gene data show CDR1 as LGHNA and CDR2 as YNFKEQ. The CDR3 extends over 13 amino acids. In DNA, the CDR3 is TGTGCCAGCAGCCAAATAAGCACAGATACGCAGTATTTT. Protein sequence: CASSQISTDTQYF.

J is TRBJ2-3 and V is TRBV18; D gene unclear. CDR3 length: 13 amino acids. The germline gives CDR1 KGHSH, CDR2 LQKENI. Trimming left V 3 bases short and J 5 bases short, with 9 bases between. DNA of the CDR3: TGTGCCAGCTCACCTCAGGTAGGAGATACGCAGTATTTT. It is translated as CASSPQVGDTQYF.

This chain links TRBV9 with TRBJ1-1; D may be TRBD1 (5 bases). Germline loops: CDR1 SGDLS, CDR2 YYNGEE. There are 14 residues in the CDR3. With 0 bases removed from V and 9 bases from J, the gap between germline ends came to 15 bases. DNA of the CDR3: TGTGCCAGCAGCGTAGTTTTAGCGACAGAAAAAGCTTTCTTT. Encoded protein: CASSVVLATEKAFF.

The J gene is TRBJ2-1, the V gene TRBV11-3; 8 bases are shared with TRBD1. The CDR3 length is 13 residues. Germline V gene lookup returns CDR1 SGHNT and CDR2 YENEEA. Trimming removed 5 bases from V and 10 bases from J; junction bases left unmatched: 7. The CDR3 is CASSPGTGGEQFF. The CDR3 nucleotides are TGTGCCAGCAGCCCGGGGACAGGCGGCGAGCAGTTCTTC.

The chain combines TRBV6-1 with TRBJ1-2, with D possibly matching TRBD1 (6 bases). Germline CDR1 is MNHNS and CDR2 is SASEGT. The CDR3 runs 13 residues. V was shortened by 3 bases and J by 6 bases, with 11 bases between the two germline ends. This CDR3 is CASSDRGPNGYTF. DNA of the CDR3: TGTGCCAGCAGTGACAGGGGACCTAATGGCTACACCTTC.

This clone has a single count. The chain links TRBV9 to TRBJ2-2; TRBD2 agrees at 7 bases. V trimming: 0 bases; J trimming: 5 bases; junction bases outside the gene matches: 4. Germline V gives CDR1 SGDLS, CDR2 YYNGEE. The CDR3 is made up of 15 amino acids. This chain's CDR3 is CASSVVGSGTGELFF. In nucleotides, the CDR3 is TGTGCCAGCAGCGTAGTGGGTAGCGGGACCGGGGAGCTGTTTTTT.

The V and J genes are TRBV29-1 and TRBJ1-1; weak D call: TRBD1 (6 bases). The length of the CDR3 is 16 residues. Trimming took 0 bases from V and 0 from J, leaving 14 bases between them. CDR1 is SQVTM, CDR2 ANQGSEA, per germline. Written as DNA, the CDR3 is TGCAGCGTTGAAGAAGGATCGGACAGACTGAACACTGAAGCTTTCTTT. This translates into CSVEEGSDRLNTEAFF.

The chain links TRBV20-1 to TRBJ1-2, with D possibly being TRBD1 (5 bases). With 3 bases removed from V and 8 bases from J, the gap between germline ends came to 13 bases. Per germline, CDR1 DFQATT and CDR2 SNEGSKA (reference sequence). This CDR3 contains 12 residues. Here the CDR3 DNA reads TGCAGTGCTAGTCGGGGGGAAGACGGCTACACCTTC. This translates into CSASRGEDGYTF.

V usage is TRBV5-1 and J usage is TRBJ2-1; D is possibly TRBD1 (6 bases). V gave up 0 bases and J gave up 4 bases, with 8 bases separating them. The CDR3 totals 14 residues. Germline V gives CDR1 SGHRS, CDR2 YFSETQ. CDR3 in DNA: TGCGCCAGCAGCTTGGAGGGACAATACAATGAGCAGTTCTTC. It translates to CASSLEGQYNEQFF.

The chain links TRBV5-4 to TRBJ2-7, with TRBD1 identical over 7 bases. Germline CDR1 and CDR2: SGHNT and YYREEE (reference sequence). The V and J ends lost 4 bases and 0 bases, in that order; junction bases with no gene match: 7. CDR3 length equals 15 residues. The CDR3 region has the DNA TGTGCCAGCAGCCTTGCCGGGACAGACTCCTACGAGCAGTACTTC. Translating gives CASSLAGTDSYEQYF.

J is TRBJ1-2 and V is TRBV6-6; 8 bases line up with TRBD1. Germline trimming cut 5 bases from V and 8 bases from J; bases unmatched to any gene: 7. Germline V CDR1 and CDR2: MNHNY, SVGAGI (reference sequence). The CDR3 sequence is 13 residues long. CDR3: CASSQWTGQGYTF. The CDR3 region has the DNA TGTGCCAGCAGTCAATGGACAGGGCAAGGCTACACCTTC.

The chain links TRBV11-3 to TRBJ2-3; D might be TRBD1 (5 bases). This CDR3 spans 16 amino acids. V was clipped by 5 bases and J by 2 bases, with 17 bases between them. Per the germline V gene, CDR1 is SGHNT and CDR2 is YENEEA. The chain's CDR3 is CASSPGVSGFTDTQYF. DNA of the CDR3: TGTGCCAGCAGCCCCGGTGTGTCAGGGTTCACAGATACGCAGTATTTT.

The chain recombines TRBV27 with TRBJ2-5; 10 positions match TRBD1. The CDR3 spans 16 residues. V shed 5 bases, J shed 5 bases, and the junction held 11 bases outside the gene matches. Germline CDR1 and CDR2: MNHEY and SMNVEV (reference sequence). Here the CDR3 DNA reads TGTGCCAGCAGTGCGTCCGGGACAGGGGTGGCGGAGACCCAGTACTTC. Translation gives CASSASGTGVAETQYF.

The chain is built from TRBV18 and TRBJ2-6, with a weak D call TRBD1 (5 bases). V was trimmed by 3 bases and J by 5 bases, leaving 14 bases between them. From germline, CDR1 is KGHSH and CDR2 LQKENI. This CDR3 has 16 amino acids. CDR3 DNA: TGTGCCAGCTCACCTTCTGAGACAGCGTGGGCCAACGTCCTGACTTTC. This codes for CASSPSETAWANVLTF.

The chain recombines TRBV3-1 (or the pseudogene TRBV3-2) with TRBJ2-3; TRBD2 matches 10 bases. The CDR3 is 16 amino acids. CDR1 is LGHDT and CDR2 is YNNKEL in the germline V gene (reference sequence). The V and J ends lost 2 bases and 2 bases, in that order; junction bases with no gene match: 4. CDR3 in amino acids: CASSQRTSGNTDTQYF. The CDR3 DNA reads TGTGCCAGCAGCCAAAGGACTAGCGGCAACACAGATACGCAGTATTTT.

This chain joins TRBV7-6 and TRBJ2-5; D is unresolved. This CDR3 is 18 amino acids long. V was cut by 4 bases and J by 0 bases, with 21 bases left in between. Germline V gene data show CDR1 as SGHVS and CDR2 as FNYEAQ. The CDR3 spells CASSSDLPNVQYQETQYF. CDR3 bases: TGTGCCAGCAGCTCAGACCTCCCGAACGTCCAATACCAAGAGACCCAGTACTTC.

This clone appeared a few times. The CDR3 nucleotides read TGTGCCAGCAGCCTGGGACAAAGTCAGCCCCAGCATTTT. This codes for CASSLGQSQPQHF. This chain joins TRBV7-6 and TRBJ1-5; a weak D match, TRBD1 (6 bases). The V gene lost 5 bases and the J gene lost 6 bases, with 11 bases spanning the gap. The germline CDR1 and CDR2 sequences are SGHVS and FNYEAQ. The CDR3 spans 13 residues.